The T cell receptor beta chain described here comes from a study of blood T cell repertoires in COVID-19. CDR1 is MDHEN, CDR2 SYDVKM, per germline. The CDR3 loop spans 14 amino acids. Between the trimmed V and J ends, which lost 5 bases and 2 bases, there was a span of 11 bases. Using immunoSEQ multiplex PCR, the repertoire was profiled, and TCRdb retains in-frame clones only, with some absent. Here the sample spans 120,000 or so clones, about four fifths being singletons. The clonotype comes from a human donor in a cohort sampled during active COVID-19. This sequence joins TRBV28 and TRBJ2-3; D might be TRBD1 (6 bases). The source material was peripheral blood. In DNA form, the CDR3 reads TGTGCCAGCAGTCCCGGACAGTCCACAGATACGCAGTATTTT. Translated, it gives CASSPGQSTDTQYF.